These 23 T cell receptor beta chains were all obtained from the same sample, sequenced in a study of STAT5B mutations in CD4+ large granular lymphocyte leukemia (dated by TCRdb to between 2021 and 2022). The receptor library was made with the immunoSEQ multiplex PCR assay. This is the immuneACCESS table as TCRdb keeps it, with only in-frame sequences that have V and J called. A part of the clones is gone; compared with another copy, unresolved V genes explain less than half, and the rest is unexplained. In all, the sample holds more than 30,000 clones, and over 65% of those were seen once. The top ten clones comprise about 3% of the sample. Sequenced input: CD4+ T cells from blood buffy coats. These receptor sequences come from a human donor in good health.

The CDR3 DNA reads as TGTGCCAGCAGCTTAGGTGGGACCCGCGGGACTGAAGCTTTCTTT. This translates into CASSLGGTRGTEAFF. The rearrangement joins TRBV7-8 to TRBJ1-1; D may be TRBD1 (5 bases). Germline V lookup: CDR1 SGHVS, CDR2 FQNEAQ. The length of the CDR3 is 15 residues. V was cut by 1 base and J by 5 bases, with 14 bases left in between.

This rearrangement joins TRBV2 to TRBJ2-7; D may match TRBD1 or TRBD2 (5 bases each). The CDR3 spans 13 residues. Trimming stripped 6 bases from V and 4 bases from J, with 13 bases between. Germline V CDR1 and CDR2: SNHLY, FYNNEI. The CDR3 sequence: CASRRRGVYEQYF. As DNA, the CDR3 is TGTGCCAGCAGGAGACGAGGGGTGTACGAGCAGTACTTC.

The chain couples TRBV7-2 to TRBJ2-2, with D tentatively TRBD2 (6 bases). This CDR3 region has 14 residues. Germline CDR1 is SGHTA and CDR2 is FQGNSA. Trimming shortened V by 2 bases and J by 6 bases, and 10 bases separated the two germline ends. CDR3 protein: CASSLMASAGELFF. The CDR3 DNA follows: TGTGCCAGCAGCTTAATGGCTAGCGCCGGGGAGCTGTTTTTT.

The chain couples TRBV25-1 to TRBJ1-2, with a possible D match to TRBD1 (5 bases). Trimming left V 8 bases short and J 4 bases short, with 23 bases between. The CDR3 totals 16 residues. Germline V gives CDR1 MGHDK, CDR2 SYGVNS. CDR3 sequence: CASSVTPSGTGYGYTF. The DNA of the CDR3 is TGTGCCAGCTCAGTTACCCCCTCGGGGACGGGCTATGGCTACACCTTC.

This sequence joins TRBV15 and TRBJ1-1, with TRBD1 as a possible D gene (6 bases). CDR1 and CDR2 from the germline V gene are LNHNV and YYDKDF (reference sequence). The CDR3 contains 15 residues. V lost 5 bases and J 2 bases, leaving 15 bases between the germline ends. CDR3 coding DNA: TGTGCCACCAGCGAAGACAGGAATTATAACACTGAAGCTTTCTTT. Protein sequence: CATSEDRNYNTEAFF.

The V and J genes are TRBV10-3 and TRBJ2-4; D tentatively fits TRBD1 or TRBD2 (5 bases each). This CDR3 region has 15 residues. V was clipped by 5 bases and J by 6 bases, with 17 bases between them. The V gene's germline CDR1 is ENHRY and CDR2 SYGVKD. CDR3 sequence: CAISSGTSGGNIQYF. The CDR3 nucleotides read TGTGCCATCAGTTCCGGGACGTCAGGAGGAAACATTCAGTACTTC.

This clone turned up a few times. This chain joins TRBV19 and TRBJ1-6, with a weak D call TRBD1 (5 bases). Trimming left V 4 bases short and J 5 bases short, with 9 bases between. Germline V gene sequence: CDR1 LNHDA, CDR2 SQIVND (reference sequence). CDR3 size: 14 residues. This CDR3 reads CASSTRAHNSPLHF. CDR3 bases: TGTGCCAGTAGTACCAGGGCCCATAATTCACCCCTCCACTTT. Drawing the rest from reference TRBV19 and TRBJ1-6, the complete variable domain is DGGITQSPKYLFRKEGQNVTLSCEQNLNHDAMYWYRQDPGQGLRLIYYSQIVNDFQKGDIAEGYSVSREKKESFPLTVTSAQKNPTAFYLCASSTRAHNSPLHFGNGTRLTVT.

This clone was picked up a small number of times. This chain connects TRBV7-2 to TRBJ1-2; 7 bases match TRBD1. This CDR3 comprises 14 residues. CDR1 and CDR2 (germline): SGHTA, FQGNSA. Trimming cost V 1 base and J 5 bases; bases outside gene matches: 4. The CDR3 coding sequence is TGTGCCAGCAGCTTAGGACAGGGCACTTATGGCTACACCTTC. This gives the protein CASSLGQGTYGYTF.

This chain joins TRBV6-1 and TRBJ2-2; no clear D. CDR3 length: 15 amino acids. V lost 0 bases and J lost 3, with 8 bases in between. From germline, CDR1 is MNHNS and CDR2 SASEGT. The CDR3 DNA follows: TGTGCCAGCAGTGAAGCCCGGCAGTACACCGGGGAGCTGTTTTTT. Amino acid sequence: CASSEARQYTGELFF.

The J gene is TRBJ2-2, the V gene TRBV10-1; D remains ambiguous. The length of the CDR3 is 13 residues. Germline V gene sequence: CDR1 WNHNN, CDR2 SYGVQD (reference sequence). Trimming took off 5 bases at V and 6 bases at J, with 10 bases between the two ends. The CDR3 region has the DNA TGCGCCAGCAGTCCATCTAGATCCGGGGAGCTGTTTTTT. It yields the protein CASSPSRSGELFF.

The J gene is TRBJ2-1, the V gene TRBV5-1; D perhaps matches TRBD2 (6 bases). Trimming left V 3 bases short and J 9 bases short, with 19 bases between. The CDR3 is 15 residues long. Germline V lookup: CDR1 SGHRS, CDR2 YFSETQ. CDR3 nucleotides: TGCGCCAGCAGCTCAGATAGCGGTCCATGGTCTGAGCAGTTCTTC. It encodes CASSSDSGPWSEQFF. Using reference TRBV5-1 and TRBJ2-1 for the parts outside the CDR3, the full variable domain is KAGVTQTPRYLIKTRGQQVTLSCSPISGHRSVSWYQQTPGQGLQFLFEYFSETQRNKGNFPGRFSGRQFSNSRSEMNVSTLELGDSALYLCASSSDSGPWSEQFFGPGTRLTVL.

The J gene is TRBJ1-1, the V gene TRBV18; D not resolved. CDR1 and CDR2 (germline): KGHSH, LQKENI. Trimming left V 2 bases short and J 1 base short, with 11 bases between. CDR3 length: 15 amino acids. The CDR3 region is CASSPSSSSNTEAFF. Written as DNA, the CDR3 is TGTGCCAGCTCACCAAGCTCCAGTTCGAACACTGAAGCTTTCTTT.

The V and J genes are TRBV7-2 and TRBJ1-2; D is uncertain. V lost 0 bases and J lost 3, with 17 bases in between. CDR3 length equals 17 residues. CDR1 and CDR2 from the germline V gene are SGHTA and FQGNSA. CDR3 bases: TGTGCCAGCAGCTTAGCGCGGCACTTTGGGGTGGACTATGGCTACACCTTC. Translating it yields CASSLARHFGVDYGYTF.

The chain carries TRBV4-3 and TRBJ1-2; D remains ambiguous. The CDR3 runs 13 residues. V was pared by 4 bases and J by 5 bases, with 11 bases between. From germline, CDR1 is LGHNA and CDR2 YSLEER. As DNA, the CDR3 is TGCGCCAGCAGCCTCGAGGGCCGATATGGCTACACCTTC. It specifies CASSLEGRYGYTF.

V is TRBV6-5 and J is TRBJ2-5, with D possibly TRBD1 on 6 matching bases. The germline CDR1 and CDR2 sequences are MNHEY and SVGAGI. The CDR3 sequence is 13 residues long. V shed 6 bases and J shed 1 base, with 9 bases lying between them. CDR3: CASSSGVQETQYF. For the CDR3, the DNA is TGTGCCAGCAGCTCAGGGGTCCAAGAGACCCAGTACTTC.

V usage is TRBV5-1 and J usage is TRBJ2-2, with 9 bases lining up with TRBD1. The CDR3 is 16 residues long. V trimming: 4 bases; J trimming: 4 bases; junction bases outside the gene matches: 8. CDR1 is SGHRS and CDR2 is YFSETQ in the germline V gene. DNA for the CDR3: TGCGCCAGCAGCGAGGTCGGACAGGGGTTCACCGGGGAGCTGTTTTTT. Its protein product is CASSEVGQGFTGELFF.

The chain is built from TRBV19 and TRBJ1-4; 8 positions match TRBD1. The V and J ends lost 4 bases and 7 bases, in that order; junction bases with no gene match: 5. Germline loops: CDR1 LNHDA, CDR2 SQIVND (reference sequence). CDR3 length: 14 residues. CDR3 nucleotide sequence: TGTGCCAGTAGTACCGGACAGGGTGGTGAAAAACTGTTTTTT. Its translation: CASSTGQGGEKLFF.

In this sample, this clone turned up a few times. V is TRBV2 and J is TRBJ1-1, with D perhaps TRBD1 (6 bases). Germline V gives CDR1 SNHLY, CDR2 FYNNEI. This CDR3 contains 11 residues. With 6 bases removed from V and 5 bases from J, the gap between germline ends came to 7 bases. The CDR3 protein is CASRGGTEAFF. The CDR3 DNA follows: TGTGCCAGCAGAGGGGGTACTGAAGCTTTCTTT.

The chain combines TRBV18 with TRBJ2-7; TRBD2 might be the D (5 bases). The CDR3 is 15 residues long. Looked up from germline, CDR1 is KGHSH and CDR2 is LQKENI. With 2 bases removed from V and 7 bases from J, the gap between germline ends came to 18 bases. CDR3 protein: CASSPYGLPSPEQYF. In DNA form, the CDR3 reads TGTGCCAGCTCACCATATGGACTTCCCTCCCCGGAGCAGTACTTC.

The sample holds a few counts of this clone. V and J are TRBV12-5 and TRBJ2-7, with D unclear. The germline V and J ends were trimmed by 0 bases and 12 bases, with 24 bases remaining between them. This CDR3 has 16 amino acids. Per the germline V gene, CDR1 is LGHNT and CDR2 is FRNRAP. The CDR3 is CASGLVLSPDLAEVYF. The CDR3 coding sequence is TGTGCTAGTGGTTTGGTTTTGTCTCCTGATCTGGCTGAGGTGTACTTC. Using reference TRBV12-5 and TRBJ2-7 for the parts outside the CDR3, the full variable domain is DARVTQTPRHKVTEMGQEVTMRCQPILGHNTVFWYRQTMMQGLELLAYFRNRAPLDDSGMPKDRFSAEMPDATLATLKIQPSEPRDSAVYFCASGLVLSPDLAEVYFGPGTRLTVT.

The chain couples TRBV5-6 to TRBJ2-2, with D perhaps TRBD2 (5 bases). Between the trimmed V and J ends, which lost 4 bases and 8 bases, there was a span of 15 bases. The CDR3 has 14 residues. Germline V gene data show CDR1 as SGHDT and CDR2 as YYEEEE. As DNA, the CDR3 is TGTGCCAGCAGCCCCGGGCCGGGGTTGGGGGAGCTGTTTTTT. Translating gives CASSPGPGLGELFF.

CDR3 DNA sequence: TGTGCCAGCAGCAAAGACAGGGATTCACCCCTCCACTTT. As protein: CASSKDRDSPLHF. The chain couples TRBV7-9 to TRBJ1-6; 7 bases map to TRBD1. The CDR3 runs 13 residues. Germline V gene data show CDR1 as SEHNR and CDR2 as FQNEAQ (reference sequence). After removal of 5 bases from V and 8 bases from J, the junction contained 3 bases not matched to a gene. Complete variable domain (other parts from reference TRBV7-9 and TRBJ1-6): DTGVSQNPRHKITKRGQNVTFRCDPISEHNRLYWYRQTLGQGPEFLTYFQNEAQLEKSRLLSDRFSAERPKGSFSTLEIQRTEQGDSAMYLCASSKDRDSPLHFGNGTRLTVT.

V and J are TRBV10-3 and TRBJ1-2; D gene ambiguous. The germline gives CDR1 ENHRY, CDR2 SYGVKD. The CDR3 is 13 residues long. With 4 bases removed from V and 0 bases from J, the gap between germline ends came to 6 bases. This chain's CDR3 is CAISGGANYGYTF. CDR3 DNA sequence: TGTGCCATCAGTGGTGGGGCTAACTATGGCTACACCTTC.